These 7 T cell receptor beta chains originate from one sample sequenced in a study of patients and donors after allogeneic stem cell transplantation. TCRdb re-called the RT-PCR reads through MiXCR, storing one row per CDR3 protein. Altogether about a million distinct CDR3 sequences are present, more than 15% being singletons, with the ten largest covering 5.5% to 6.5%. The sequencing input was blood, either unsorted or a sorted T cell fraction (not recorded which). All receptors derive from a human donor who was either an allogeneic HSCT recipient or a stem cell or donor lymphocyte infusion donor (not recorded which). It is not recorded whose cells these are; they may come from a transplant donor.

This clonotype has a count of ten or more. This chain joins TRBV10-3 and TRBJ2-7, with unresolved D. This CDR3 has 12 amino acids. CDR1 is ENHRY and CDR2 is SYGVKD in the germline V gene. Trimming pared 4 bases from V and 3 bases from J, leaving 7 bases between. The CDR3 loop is CAISGVSYEQYF. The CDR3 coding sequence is TGTGCCATCAGTGGTGTTAGCTACGAGCAGTACTTC.

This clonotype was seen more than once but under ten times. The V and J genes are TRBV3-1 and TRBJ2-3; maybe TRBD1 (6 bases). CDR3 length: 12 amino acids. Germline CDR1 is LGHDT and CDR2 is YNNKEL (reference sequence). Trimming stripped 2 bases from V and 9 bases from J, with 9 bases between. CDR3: CASSQTDRTQYF. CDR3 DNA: TGTGCCAGCAGCCAAACGGACAGAACGCAGTATTTT.

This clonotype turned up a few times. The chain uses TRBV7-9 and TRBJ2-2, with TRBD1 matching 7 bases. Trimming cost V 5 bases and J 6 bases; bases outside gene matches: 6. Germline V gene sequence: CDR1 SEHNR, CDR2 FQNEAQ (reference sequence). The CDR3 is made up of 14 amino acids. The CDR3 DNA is TGTGCCAGCAGCGCAGACAGGGTACCCGGGGAGCTGTTTTTT. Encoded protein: CASSADRVPGELFF.

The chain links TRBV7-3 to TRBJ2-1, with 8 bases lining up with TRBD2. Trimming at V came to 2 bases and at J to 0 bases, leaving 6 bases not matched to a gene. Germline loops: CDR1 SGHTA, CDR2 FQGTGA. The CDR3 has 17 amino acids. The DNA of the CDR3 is TGTGCCAGCAGCTTAGTCAGCGGGGGAAGCTCCTACAATGAGCAGTTCTTC. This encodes CASSLVSGGSSYNEQFF.

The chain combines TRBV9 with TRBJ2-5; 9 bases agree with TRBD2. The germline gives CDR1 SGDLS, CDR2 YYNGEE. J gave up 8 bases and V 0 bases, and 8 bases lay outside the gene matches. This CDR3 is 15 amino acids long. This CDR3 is CASSVGLAGRNTQYF. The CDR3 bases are TGTGCCAGCAGCGTAGGGCTAGCGGGAAGGAACACCCAGTACTTC. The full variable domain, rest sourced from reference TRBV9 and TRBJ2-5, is DSGVTQTPKHLITATGQRVTLRCSPRSGDLSVYWYQQSLDQGLQFLIQYYNGEERAKGNILERFSAQQFPDLHSELNLSSLELGDSALYFCASSVGLAGRNTQYFGPGTRLLVL.

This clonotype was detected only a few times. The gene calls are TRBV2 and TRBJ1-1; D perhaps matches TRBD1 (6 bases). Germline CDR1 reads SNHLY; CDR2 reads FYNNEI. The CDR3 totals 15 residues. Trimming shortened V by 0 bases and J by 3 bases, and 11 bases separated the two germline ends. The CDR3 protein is CASSEALQGYTEAFF. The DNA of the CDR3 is TGTGCCAGCAGTGAAGCGCTCCAGGGGTACACTGAAGCTTTCTTT.

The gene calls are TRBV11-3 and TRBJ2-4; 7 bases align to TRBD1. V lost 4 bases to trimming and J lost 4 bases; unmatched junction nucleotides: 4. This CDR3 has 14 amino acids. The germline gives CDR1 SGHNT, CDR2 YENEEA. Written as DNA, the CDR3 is TGTGCCAGCAGCTCGGGGACAGCTAAAAACATTCAGTACTTC. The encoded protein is CASSSGTAKNIQYF.